The source of this T cell receptor beta chain is a study of cytomegalovirus exposure and HLA in healthy donors. Findings and caveats of the study: A later analysis showed that HLA-associated TCR beta chains had undergone more clonal expansion than equally common others. A later analysis found common viral pathogens apparently linked to several of the most significant clusters. TCR beta V- and J-gene trimming, according to a later analysis, was linked to a missense DCLRE1C variant. A later analysis revealed that TCR association rates differed between HLA loci, peaking at DRB1 and bottoming out at HLA-C.

Use of 60 Vbeta and 13 Jbeta primers characterized the PCR. Repertoires were generated with immunoSEQ multiplex PCR, while TCRdb's copy carries only in-frame clones and drops some. The profile covers about 130,000 clones, with roughly 77% appearing a single time and approximately 6% taken by the ten largest. The CDR3 has 12 residues. Germline CDR1 SGHRS, CDR2 YFSETQ. The V and J ends lost 0 bases and 8 bases respectively, with 8 bases between them. As for this clone: The antigen is not known.

This chain joins TRBV5-1 and TRBJ1-1; weak D call: TRBD1 (5 bases). The sequence was collected from a middle-aged woman in good health and CMV-seropositive. Sequenced input: PBMCs. The CDR3: CASSLAGGEAFF. The CDR3 coding sequence is TGCGCCAGCAGCTTGGCGGGGGGAGAAGCTTTCTTT. The complete variable domain, with remaining parts taken from reference TRBV5-1 and TRBJ1-1, reads KAGVTQTPRYLIKTRGQQVTLSCSPISGHRSVSWYQQTPGQGLQFLFEYFSETQRNKGNFPGRFSGRQFSNSRSEMNVSTLELGDSALYLCASSLAGGEAFFGQGTRLTVV.